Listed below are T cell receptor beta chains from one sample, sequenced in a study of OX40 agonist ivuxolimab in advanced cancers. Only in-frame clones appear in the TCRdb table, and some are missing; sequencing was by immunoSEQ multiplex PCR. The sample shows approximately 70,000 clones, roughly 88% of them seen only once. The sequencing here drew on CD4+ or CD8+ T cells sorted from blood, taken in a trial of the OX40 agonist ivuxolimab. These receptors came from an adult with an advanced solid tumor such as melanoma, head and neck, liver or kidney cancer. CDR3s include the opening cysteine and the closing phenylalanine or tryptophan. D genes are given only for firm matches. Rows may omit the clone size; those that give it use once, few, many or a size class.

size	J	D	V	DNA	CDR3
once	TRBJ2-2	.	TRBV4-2	TGTGCCAGCAGCCCTTATTACTCTAGCGACACCGGGGAGCTGTTTTTT	CASSPYYSSDTGELFF
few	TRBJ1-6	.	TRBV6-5	TGTGCCAGCAGTTACCTGGGCAGGGTCAGATCACCCCTCCACTTT	CASSYLGRVRSPLHF
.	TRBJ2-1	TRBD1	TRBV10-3	TGTGCCATCAGCGAACCCCAACAGGGGATCAATGAGCAGTTCTTC	CAISEPQQGINEQFF
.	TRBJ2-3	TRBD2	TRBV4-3	TGCGCCAGCAGCCGAACTAGCGGGGTAGATACGCAGTATTTT	CASSRTSGVDTQYF
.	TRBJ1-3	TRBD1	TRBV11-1	TGTGCCAGCAGCTTCCAGGGGGCCAACACCATATATTTT	CASSFQGANTIYF
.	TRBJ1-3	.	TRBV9	TGTGCCAGCAGCCCCCGGGGGGGAGGAAACACCATATATTTT	CASSPRGGGNTIYF
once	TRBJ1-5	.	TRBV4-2	TGTGCCAGCAGCCAGCAAGGGGGGGTTAATCAGCCCCAGCATTTT	CASSQQGGVNQPQHF
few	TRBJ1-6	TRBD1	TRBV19	TGTGCCTCGGGGACAGGGGGCTTTGATTCACCCCTCCACTTT	CASGTGGFDSPLHF
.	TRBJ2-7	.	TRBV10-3	TGTGCCATCAGGATCACTCTTCCAGGGGGGGTCTCCTACGAGCAGTACTTC	CAIRITLPGGVSYEQYF
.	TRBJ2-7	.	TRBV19	TGTGCCAGTAGTCACTCATCCGAGCAGTACTTC	CASSHSSEQYF
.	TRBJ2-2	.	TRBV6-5	TGTGCCAGCAGCCCAACCCAAAACACCGGGGAGCTGTTTTTT	CASSPTQNTGELFF
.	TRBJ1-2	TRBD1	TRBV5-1	TGCGCCAGCAGCATTAGGACAGGAAATTATGGCTACACCTTC	CASSIRTGNYGYTF
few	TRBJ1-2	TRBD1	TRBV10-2	TGCGCCAGCAGTGACCCCGGACAGGGGAACTATGGCTACACCTTC	CASSDPGQGNYGYTF
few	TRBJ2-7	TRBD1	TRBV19	TGTGCCAGTAGTATCGGGACAGGGGTCTACGAGCAGTACTTC	CASSIGTGVYEQYF
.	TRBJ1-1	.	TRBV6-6	TGTGCCAGCAGTTACGTGTTGGACACTGAAGCTTTCTTT	CASSYVLDTEAFF
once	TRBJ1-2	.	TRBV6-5	TGTGCCAGCACCAGCTCGGGGGACTACTATGGCTACACCTTC	CASTSSGDYYGYTF
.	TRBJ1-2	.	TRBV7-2	TGTGCCAGCAGCTTAGGCACAATCTATGGCTACACCTTC	CASSLGTIYGYTF
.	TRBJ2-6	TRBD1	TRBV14	TGTGCCAGCAGCCAACTGCCGGGACAGGAAACCTCTGGGGCCAACGTCCTGACTTTC	CASSQLPGQETSGANVLTF
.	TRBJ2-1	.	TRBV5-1	TGCGCCAGCAGCTTATCGCTTACAGGGAGCTCGAATGAGCAGTTCTTC	CASSLSLTGSSNEQFF
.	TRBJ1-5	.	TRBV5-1	TGCGCCAGCAGCTTGCGACCTCAGGGAATAAGTAGTAATCAGCCCCAGCATTTT	CASSLRPQGISSNQPQHF
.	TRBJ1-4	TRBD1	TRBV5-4	TGTGCCAGCAGCTTAGGACCGGGACAGATTAATGAAAAACTGTTTTTT	CASSLGPGQINEKLFF
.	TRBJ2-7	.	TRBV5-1	TGCGCCAGCAGGGGGAGTGTGGGCCCGACCTACGAGCAGTACTTC	CASRGSVGPTYEQYF
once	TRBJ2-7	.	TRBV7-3	TGTGCCAGCAGCACTACCTACGAGCAGTACTTC	CASSTTYEQYF
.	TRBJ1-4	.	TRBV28	TGTGCCAGCAGTTTAATCTCAGGGCCGGAGGCAACTAATGAAAAACTGTTTTTT	CASSLISGPEATNEKLFF
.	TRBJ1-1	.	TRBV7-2	TGTGCCAGCAGCCTTCACACCCGAATGAACACTGAAGCTTTCTTT	CASSLHTRMNTEAFF
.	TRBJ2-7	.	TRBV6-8	TGTGCCAGCAGTTACTACCGGCGCGGGACCTACAGACCCTACGAGCAGTACTTC	CASSYYRRGTYRPYEQYF
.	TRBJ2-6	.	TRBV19	TGTGCCAGTACCATACAGGTGACTGGGGCCAACGTCCTGACTTTC	CASTIQVTGANVLTF
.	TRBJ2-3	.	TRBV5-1	TGCGCCAGCAGCTTGGAGTCGGGTAGCACAGATACGCAGTATTTT	CASSLESGSTDTQYF
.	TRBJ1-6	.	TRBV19	TGTGCCAGTAGTTCCCCTAATTCACCCCTCCACTTT	CASSSPNSPLHF
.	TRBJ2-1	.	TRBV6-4	TGTGCCAGCAGTGACTCCTCGAAATACTCCTACAATGAGCAGTTCTTC	CASSDSSKYSYNEQFF
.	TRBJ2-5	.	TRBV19	TGTGCCAGTAGTATTCGCGGGGTAGGGGAGACCCAGTACTTC	CASSIRGVGETQYF
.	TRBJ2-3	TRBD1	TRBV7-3	TGTGCCAGCAGCTTATCAGGGACAGGGTTTTCCGATACGCAGTATTTT	CASSLSGTGFSDTQYF
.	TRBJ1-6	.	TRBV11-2	TGTGCCAGCAGCTTAGCTGGTTGGGGGGATGAACCCCTCCACTTT	CASSLAGWGDEPLHF
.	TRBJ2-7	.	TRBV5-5	TGTGCCAGCAGCTTATACTACGAGCAGTACTTC	CASSLYYEQYF
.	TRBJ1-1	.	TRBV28	TGTGCCAGCAATTTTGCCCCGGTCGGGCTGGGGGCTTTCTTT	CASNFAPVGLGAFF
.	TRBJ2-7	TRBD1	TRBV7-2	TGTGCCAGCAGCTGGGACAGAGACTACGAGCAGTACTTC	CASSWDRDYEQYF
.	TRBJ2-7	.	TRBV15	TGTGCCACCAGCAGAGATGAAGGTTATACCTACGAGCAGTACTTC	CATSRDEGYTYEQYF